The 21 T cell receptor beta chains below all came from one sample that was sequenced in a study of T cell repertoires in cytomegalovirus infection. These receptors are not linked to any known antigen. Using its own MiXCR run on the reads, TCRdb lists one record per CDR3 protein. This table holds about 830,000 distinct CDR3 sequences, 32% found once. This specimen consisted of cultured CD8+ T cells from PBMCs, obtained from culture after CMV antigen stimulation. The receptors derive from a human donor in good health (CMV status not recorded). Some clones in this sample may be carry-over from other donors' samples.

The CDR3 here is CASSDHGGSNYGYTF. In nucleotides, the CDR3 is TGTGCCAGCAGTGACCACGGCGGTTCGAACTATGGCTACACCTTC. The chain is built from TRBV6-4 and TRBJ1-2; D remains ambiguous. Germline V gene lookup returns CDR1 MRHNA and CDR2 SNTAGT. The CDR3 extends over 15 amino acids. Deletions cut 2 bases from V and 2 bases from J, with 12 bases between.

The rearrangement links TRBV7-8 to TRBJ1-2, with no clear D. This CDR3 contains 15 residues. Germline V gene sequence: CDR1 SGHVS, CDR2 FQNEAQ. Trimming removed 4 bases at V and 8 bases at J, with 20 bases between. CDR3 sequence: CASSSTPTASIGYTF. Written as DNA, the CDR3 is TGTGCCAGCAGCTCTACCCCGACGGCGAGTATCGGCTACACCTTC.

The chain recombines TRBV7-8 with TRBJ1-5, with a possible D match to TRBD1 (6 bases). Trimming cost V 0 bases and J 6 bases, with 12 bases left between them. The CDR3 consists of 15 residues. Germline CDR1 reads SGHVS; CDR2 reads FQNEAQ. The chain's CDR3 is CASSLARQGIQPQHF. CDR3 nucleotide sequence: TGTGCCAGCAGCTTAGCGCGTCAGGGGATTCAGCCCCAGCATTTT.

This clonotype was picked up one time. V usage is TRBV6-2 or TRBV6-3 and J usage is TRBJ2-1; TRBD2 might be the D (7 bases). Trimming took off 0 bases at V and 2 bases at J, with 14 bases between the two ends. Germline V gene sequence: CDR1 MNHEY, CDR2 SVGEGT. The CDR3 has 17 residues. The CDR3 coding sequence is TGTGCCAGCAGTTACTCGCATGGGGAGGGGGCCTACAATGAGCAGTTCTTC. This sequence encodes CASSYSHGEGAYNEQFF.

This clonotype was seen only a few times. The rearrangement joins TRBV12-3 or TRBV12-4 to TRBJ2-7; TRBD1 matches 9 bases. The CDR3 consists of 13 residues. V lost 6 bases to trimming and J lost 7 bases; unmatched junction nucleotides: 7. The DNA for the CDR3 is TGTGCCAGCAGAATAACAGGGGGCTATGAGCAGTACTTC. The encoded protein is CASRITGGYEQYF.

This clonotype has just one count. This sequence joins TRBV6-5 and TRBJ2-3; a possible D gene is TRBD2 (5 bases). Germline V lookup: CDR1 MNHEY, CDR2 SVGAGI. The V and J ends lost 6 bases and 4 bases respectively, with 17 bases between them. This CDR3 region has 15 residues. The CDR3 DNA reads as TGTGCCAGCAGCCCGGGGTTGCCCTACGCAGATACGCAGTATTTT. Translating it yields CASSPGLPYADTQYF.

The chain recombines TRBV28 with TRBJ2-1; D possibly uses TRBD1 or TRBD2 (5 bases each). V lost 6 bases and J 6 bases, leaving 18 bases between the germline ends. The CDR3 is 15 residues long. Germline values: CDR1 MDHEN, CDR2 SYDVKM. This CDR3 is CASSLTPGPGNEQFF. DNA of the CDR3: TGTGCCAGCAGCCTCACACCGGGACCCGGCAATGAGCAGTTCTTC.

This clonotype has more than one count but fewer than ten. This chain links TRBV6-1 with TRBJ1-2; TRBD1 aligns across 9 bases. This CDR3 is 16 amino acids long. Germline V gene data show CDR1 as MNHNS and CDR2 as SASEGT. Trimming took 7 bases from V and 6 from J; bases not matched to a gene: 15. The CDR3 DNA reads TGTGCCAGCATGCCTGGGGGACAGGGATTTATCCATGGCTACACCTTC. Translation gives CASMPGGQGFIHGYTF.

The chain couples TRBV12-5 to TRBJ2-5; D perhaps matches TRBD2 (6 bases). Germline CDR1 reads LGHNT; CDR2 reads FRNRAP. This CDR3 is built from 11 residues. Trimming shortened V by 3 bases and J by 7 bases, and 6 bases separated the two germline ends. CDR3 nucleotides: TGTGCTAGTGGTTTTAGCGGGACCCAGTACTTC. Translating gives CASGFSGTQYF.

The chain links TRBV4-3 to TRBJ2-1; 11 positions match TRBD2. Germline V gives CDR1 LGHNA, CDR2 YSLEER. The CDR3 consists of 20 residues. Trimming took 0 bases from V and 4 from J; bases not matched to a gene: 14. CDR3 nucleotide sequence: TGCGCCAGCAGCCAAGAAATGGGACGACTAGCGGGGACTACTTACAATGAGCAGTTCTTC. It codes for CASSQEMGRLAGTTYNEQFF.

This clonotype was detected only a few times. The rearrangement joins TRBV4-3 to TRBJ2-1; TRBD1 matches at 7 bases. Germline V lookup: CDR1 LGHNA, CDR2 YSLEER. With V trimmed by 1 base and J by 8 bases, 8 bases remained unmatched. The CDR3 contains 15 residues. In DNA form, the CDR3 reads TGCGCCAGCAGCCAAGGGGAGACAGGGAAGGATGAGCAGTTCTTC. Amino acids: CASSQGETGKDEQFF.

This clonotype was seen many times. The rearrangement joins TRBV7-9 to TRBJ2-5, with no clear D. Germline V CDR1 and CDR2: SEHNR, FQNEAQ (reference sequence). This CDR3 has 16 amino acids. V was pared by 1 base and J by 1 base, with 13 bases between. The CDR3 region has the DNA TGTGCCAGCAGCTTAGAACTCCGTTCAAGCCAAGAGACCCAGTACTTC. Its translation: CASSLELRSSQETQYF.

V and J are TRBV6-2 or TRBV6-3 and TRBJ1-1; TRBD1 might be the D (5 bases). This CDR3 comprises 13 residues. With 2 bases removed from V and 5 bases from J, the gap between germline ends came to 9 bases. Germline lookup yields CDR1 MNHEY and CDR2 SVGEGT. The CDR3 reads CASSYPEGTEAFF. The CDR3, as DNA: TGTGCCAGCAGTTACCCCGAGGGGACTGAAGCTTTCTTT.

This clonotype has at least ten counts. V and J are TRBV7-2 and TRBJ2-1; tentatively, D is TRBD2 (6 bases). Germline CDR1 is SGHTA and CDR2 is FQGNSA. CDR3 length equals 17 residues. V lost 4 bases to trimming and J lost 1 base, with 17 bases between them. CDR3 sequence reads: CASSSLTRLVSYNEQFF. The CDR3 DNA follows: TGTGCCAGCAGCTCGCTGACTCGACTAGTTTCCTACAATGAGCAGTTCTTC. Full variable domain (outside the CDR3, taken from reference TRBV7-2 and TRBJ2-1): GAGVSQSPSNKVTEKGKDVELRCDPISGHTALYWYRQSLGQGLEFLIYFQGNSAPDKSGLPSDRFSAERTGGSVSTLTIQRTQQEDSAVYLCASSSLTRLVSYNEQFFGPGTRLTVL.

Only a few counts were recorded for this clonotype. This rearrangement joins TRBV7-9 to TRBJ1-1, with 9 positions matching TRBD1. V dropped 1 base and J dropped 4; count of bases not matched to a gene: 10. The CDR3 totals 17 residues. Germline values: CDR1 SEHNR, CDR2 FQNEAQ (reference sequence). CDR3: CASSLVTGGGEGTEAFF. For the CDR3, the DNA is TGTGCCAGCAGCTTAGTGACAGGGGGTGGCGAGGGCACTGAAGCTTTCTTT.

CDR3 nucleotide sequence: TGTGCCAGCAGCGGCCTTGGGACTAGCGTAACAGATACGCAGTATTTT. This encodes CASSGLGTSVTDTQYF. The V and J genes are TRBV7-9 and TRBJ2-3; TRBD2 matches at 10 bases. CDR3 length equals 16 residues. From germline, CDR1 is SEHNR and CDR2 FQNEAQ (reference sequence). Trimming took 5 bases from V and 3 from J; bases not matched to a gene: 8.

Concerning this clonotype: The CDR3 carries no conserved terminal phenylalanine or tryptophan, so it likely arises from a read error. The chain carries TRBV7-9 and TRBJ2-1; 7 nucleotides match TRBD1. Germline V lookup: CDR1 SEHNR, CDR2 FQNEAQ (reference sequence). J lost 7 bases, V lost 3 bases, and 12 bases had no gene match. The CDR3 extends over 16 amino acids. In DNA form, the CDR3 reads TGTGCCAGCAGCTTCAGGGGACAGAAGATACCGAATGAGCAGTTCCTC. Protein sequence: CASSFRGQKIPNEQFL.

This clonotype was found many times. The CDR3 coding sequence is TGTGCCAGCAGCTCCTGGGGGGGGGCCACAGATACGCAGTATTTT. The encoded protein is CASSSWGGATDTQYF. This chain links TRBV7-2 with TRBJ2-3; a weak D match, TRBD2 (7 bases). Germline V gene sequence: CDR1 SGHTA, CDR2 FQGNSA. The CDR3 sequence is 15 residues long. Deletions cut 4 bases from V and 2 bases from J, with 13 bases between.

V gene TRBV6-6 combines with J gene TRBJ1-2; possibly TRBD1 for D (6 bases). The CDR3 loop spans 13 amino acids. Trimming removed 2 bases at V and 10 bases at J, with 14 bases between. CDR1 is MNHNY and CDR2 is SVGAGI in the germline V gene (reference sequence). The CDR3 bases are TGTGCCAGCAGTTACGTGGCAGGGGAGGTCTACACCTTC. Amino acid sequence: CASSYVAGEVYTF.

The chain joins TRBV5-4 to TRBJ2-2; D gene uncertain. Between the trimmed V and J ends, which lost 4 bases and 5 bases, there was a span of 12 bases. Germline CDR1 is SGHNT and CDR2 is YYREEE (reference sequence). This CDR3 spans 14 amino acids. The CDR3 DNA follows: TGTGCCAGCAGCCTAACGGTGGGGACCGGGGAGCTGTTTTTT. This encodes CASSLTVGTGELFF.

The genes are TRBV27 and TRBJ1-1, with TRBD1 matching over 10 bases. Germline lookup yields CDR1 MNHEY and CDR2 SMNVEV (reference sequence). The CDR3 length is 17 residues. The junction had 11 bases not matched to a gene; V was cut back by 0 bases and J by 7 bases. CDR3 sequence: CASSLSSDRGRIVEAFF. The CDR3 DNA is TGTGCCAGCAGTTTATCCTCCGACAGGGGGCGAATCGTTGAAGCTTTCTTT.